The clone carrying this TCR delta chain was seen just once. Its cognate antigen is unknown. One end of the junction is discordant with germline, which a read error may explain. Sequences come from RNA converted to cDNA by reverse transcription. Pooled V-gene forward primers with one constant-region reverse primer generated the CDR3 amplicons by multiplex PCR. TCRdb re-processed the multiplex PCR reads using CATT. The table includes 80,000 or so delta-chain clones, 30% to 45% detected once. The CDR3 is made up of 28 amino acids. The germline CDR1 and CDR2 sequences are TSWWSYY and QGS. This sample stems from a study of Vδ1+ human thymocytes. Study results and limitations: Thymic TRG and TRD repertoires appeared highly polyclonal, with Gaussian CDR3 length distributions.

This TCR came from a boy younger than two who had congenital heart surgery. Sequencing was performed on Vdelta1+ gamma-delta thymocytes from the thymus. This sample's subset: FACS-sorted CD3+ TCRalphabeta- TCRVdelta1+ TCRVdelta2- thymocytes. J is TRDJ1 and V is TRDV1, with 12 nucleotides matching TRDD3. In DNA form, the CDR3 reads TGTGCTCTTGGGGAACTTGTGCCCCCATCACGTGTTCGTGATACTGGGGGATACTTGGCCCCGTACACCGATAAACTCACCTTT. Protein: CALGELVPPSRVRDTGGYLAPYTDKLTF.